At least ten counts were recorded for the clone carrying this T cell receptor beta chain. Both blood RNA, taken from unsorted whole blood, and germline DNA were extracted. CDR1 and CDR2 (germline): GTSNPN, SVGIG (reference sequence). This CDR3 spans 19 amino acids. J was trimmed by 1 base and V by 0 bases; bases with no gene match: 14. The sample is drawn from a study of tumor-infiltrating lymphocytes in primary liver carcinoma. Study-level background: Subjects consisted of male and female patients aged 30 to 69 years.

TCR beta cDNA came from about 450 ng total RNA, primed with a constant-region primer. Sequencing libraries for TCR beta derived from three nested multiplex PCR rounds that used slightly modified ARM-PCR. The study ran its first two PCR rounds for 9 to 10 cycles each, using TRBV1-TRBV30 forward primers and a C-beta reverse primer. TCRdb analysed the multiplex PCR reads with MiXCR anew, one entry per CDR3 protein. This table has 180,000 or so distinct CDR3 sequences, around 60% appearing once. The sequenced sample consisted of peripheral blood. V gene TRBV30 combines with J gene TRBJ2-3, with 9 bases identical to TRBD2. The sequence was obtained from a middle-aged man with primary liver carcinoma and hepatitis B virus infection. CDR3 sequence reads: CAWSVRWGATSGRTDTQYF. CDR3 nucleotide sequence: TGTGCCTGGAGTGTACGGTGGGGGGCGACTAGCGGACGCACAGATACGCAGTATTTT.